This section outlines one T cell receptor beta chain sequence together with its context. As yet, its antigen is unknown. The sample is drawn from a study of vaccination and CD4 T cells after COVID-19. Treatment described: 10-day PBMC culture with coronavirus spike peptide pools or control peptides (ViraFEST assay). Trimming cost V 1 base and J 3 bases, with 9 bases left between them. CDR1 and CDR2 (germline): LNHNV, YYDKDF (reference sequence). CDR3 length equals 15 residues. General study findings and limits: SARS-CoV-2-reactive clonotype medians increased from approximately 21 to 40, not significantly.

The Oncomine TCR Beta short-read assay was applied to DNA of cultured CD4+ T cells. MiXCR, run by TCRdb on the PCR reads, gives a single entry per CDR3 protein. The sample includes roughly 8,500 distinct CDR3 sequences, under 65% of them seen just once. The TCR was taken from a human donor who had recovered from COVID-19. The source material was CD4+ T cells from blood, cultured in vitro. J is TRBJ1-4 and V is TRBV15, with D hard to call. Here the CDR3 DNA reads TGTGCCACCAGCAGAGCCTCTGTGGCTAATGAAAAACTGTTTTTT. Amino acid sequence: CATSRASVANEKLFF.